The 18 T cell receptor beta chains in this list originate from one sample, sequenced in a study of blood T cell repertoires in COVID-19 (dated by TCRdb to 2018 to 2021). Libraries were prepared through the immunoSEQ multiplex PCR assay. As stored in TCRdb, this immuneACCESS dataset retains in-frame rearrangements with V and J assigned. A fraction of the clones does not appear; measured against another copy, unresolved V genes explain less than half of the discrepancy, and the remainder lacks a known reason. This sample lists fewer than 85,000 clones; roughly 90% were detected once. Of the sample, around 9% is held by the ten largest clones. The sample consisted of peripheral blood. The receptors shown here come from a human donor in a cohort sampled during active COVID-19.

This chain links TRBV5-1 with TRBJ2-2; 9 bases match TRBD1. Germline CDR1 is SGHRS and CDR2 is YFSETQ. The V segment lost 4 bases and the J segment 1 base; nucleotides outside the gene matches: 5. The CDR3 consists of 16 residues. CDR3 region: CASSKRTGENTGELFF. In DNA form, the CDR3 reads TGCGCCAGCAGCAAAAGGACAGGGGAGAACACCGGGGAGCTGTTTTTT.

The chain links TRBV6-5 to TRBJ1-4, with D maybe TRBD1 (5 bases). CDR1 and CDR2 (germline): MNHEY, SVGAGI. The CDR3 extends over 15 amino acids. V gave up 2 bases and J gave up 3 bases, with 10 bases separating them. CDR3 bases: TGTGCCAGCAGTTACGGGGGGACGTCTAATGAAAAACTGTTTTTT. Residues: CASSYGGTSNEKLFF.

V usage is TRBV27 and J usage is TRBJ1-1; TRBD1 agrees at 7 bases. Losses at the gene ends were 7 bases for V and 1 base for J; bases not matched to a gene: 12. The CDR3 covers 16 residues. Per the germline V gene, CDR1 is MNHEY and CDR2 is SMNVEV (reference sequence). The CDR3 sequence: CASNLGGTAGNTEAFF. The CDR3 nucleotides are TGTGCCAGCAACCTCGGAGGGACAGCCGGGAACACTGAAGCTTTCTTT.

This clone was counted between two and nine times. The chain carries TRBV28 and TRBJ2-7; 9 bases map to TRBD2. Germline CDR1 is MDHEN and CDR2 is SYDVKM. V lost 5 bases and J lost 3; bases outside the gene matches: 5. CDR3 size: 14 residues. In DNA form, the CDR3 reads TGTGCCAGCAGTGAAATAGCGGGAGTCTACGAGCAGTACTTC. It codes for CASSEIAGVYEQYF. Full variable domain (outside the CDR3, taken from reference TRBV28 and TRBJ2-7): DVKVTQSSRYLVKRTGEKVFLECVQDMDHENMFWYRQDPGLGLRLIYFSYDVKMKEKGDIPEGYSVSREKKERFSLILESASTNQTSMYLCASSEIAGVYEQYFGPGTRLTVT.

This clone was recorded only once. The DNA for the CDR3 is TGTGCCAGCAGCCAACCTATTACAGGGGGGCGAGAAAAACTGTTTTTT. Translated, it gives CASSQPITGGREKLFF. This chain links TRBV3-1 (or the pseudogene TRBV3-2) with TRBJ1-4, with TRBD1 matching 8 bases. J lost 8 bases, V lost 2 bases, and 10 bases had no gene match. CDR3 length equals 16 residues. Germline CDR1 LGHDT, CDR2 YNNKEL (reference sequence).

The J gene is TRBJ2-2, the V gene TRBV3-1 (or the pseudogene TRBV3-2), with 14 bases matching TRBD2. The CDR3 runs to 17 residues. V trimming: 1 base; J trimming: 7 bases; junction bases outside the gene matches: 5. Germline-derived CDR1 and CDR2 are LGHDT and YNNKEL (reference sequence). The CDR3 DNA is TGTGCCAGCAGCCAAGTAGGACTAGCGGGGGGAATCGGGGAGCTGTTTTTT. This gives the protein CASSQVGLAGGIGELFF.

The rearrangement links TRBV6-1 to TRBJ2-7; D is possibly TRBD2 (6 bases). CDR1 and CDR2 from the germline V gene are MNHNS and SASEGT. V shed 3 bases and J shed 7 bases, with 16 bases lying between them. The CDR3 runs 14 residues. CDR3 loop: CASSDRGLGGEQYF. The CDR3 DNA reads TGTGCCAGCAGTGATAGGGGTCTGGGGGGTGAGCAGTACTTC.

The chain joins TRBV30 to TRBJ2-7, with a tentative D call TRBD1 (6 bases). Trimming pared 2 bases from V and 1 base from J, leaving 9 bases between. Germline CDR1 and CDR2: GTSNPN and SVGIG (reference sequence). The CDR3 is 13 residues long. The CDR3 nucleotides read TGTGCCTGGAGTTACGGGACATCCTACGAGCAGTACTTC. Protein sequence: CAWSYGTSYEQYF.

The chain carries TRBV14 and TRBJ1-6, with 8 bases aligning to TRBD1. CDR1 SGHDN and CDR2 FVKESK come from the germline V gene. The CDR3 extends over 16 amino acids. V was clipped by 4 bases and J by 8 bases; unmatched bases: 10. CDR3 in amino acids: CASSRGQGSAYSPLHF. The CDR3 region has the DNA TGTGCCAGCAGCCGAGGACAGGGATCCGCCTATTCACCCCTCCACTTT.

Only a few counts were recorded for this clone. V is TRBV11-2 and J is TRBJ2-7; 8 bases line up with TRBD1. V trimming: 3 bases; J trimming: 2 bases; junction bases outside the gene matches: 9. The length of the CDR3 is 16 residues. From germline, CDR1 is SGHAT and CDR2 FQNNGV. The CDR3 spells CASSFPPDRGPYEQYF. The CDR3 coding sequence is TGTGCCAGCAGCTTCCCCCCCGACAGGGGACCCTACGAGCAGTACTTC.

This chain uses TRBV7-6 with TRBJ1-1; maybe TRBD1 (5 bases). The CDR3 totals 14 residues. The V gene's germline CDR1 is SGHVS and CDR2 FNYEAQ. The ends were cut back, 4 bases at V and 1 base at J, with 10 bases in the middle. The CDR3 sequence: CASSSQGWNTEAFF. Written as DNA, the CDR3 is TGTGCCAGCAGCTCCCAGGGCTGGAACACTGAAGCTTTCTTT.

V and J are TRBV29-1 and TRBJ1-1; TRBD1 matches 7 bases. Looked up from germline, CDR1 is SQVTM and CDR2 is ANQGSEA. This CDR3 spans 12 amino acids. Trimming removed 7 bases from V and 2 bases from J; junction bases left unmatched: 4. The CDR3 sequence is CSGRQGNTEAFF. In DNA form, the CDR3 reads TGCAGCGGCCGACAGGGCAACACTGAAGCTTTCTTT. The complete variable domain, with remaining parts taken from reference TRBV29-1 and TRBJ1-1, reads SAVISQKPSRDICQRGTSLTIQCQVDSQVTMMFWYRQQPGQSLTLIATANQGSEATYESGFVIDKFPISRPNLTFSTLTVSNMSPEDSSIYLCSGRQGNTEAFFGQGTRLTVV.

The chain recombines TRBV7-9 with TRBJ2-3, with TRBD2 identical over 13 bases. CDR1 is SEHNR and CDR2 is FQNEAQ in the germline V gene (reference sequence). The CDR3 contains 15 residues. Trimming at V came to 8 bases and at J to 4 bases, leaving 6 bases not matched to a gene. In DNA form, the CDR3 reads TGTGCCAGCGGCATACTAGCGGGGGGGTCAGATACGCAGTATTTT. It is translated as CASGILAGGSDTQYF.

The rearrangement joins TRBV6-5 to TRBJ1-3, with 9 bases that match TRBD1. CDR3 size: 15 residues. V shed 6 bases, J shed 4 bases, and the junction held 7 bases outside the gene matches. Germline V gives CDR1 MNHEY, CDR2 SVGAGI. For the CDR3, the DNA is TGTGCCAGCAGCTTGGGACAGGGCAGGGGAAACACCATATATTTT. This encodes CASSLGQGRGNTIYF.

CDR3 DNA sequence: TGTGCCAGCAGCGTGCCAGGATCGGGATATGGCTACACCTTC. It specifies CASSVPGSGYGYTF. This sequence joins TRBV9 and TRBJ1-2, with D hard to call. There are 14 residues in the CDR3. V lost 2 bases to trimming and J lost 5 bases, with 13 bases between them. Germline assignment: CDR1 SGDLS and CDR2 YYNGEE.

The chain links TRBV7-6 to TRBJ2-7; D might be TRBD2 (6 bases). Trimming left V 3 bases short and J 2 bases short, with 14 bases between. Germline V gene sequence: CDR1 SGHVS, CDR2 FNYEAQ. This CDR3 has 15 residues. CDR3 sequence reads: CASSFSDGGPYEQYF. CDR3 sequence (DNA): TGTGCCAGCAGCTTCTCCGACGGGGGACCCTACGAGCAGTACTTC.

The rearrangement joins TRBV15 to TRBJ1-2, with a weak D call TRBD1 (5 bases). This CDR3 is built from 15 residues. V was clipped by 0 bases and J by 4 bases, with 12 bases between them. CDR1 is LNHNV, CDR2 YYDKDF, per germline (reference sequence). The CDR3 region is CATSRDRGGTYGYTF. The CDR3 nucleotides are TGTGCCACCAGCAGAGATCGAGGAGGGACCTATGGCTACACCTTC. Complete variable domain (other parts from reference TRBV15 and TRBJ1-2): DAMVIQNPRYQVTQFGKPVTLSCSQTLNHNVMYWYQQKSSQAPKLLFHYYDKDFNNEADTPDNFQSRRPNTSFCFLDIRSPGLGDTAMYLCATSRDRGGTYGYTFGSGTRLTVV.

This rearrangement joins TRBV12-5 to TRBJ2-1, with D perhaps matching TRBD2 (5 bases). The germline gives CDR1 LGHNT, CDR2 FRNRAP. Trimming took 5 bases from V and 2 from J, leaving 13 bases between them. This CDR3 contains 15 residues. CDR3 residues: CASGAPGLAYNEQFF. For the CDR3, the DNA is TGTGCTAGTGGTGCCCCGGGGTTAGCCTACAATGAGCAGTTCTTC. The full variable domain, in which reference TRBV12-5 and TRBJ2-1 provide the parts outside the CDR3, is DARVTQTPRHKVTEMGQEVTMRCQPILGHNTVFWYRQTMMQGLELLAYFRNRAPLDDSGMPKDRFSAEMPDATLATLKIQPSEPRDSAVYFCASGAPGLAYNEQFFGPGTRLTVL.